What follows is one T cell receptor (beta chain) and its context. The authors' processing: Estimation of nucleated cell counts was performed using reference gene primer amplification. TCRdb keeps only in-frame clones here, not all; method: immunoSEQ multiplex PCR. The V and J calls and clone size were taken over from that table, and D and trimming were inferred from the DNA. The table has 130,000 or so clones, 80% to 90% seen once. Germline V gives CDR1 SGHAT, CDR2 FQNNGV. This CDR3 is 15 amino acids long. V gave up 4 bases and J gave up 1 base, with 13 bases separating them. The record originates from a study of blood T cell repertoires in COVID-19. Across the whole study: Whether acute or convalescent, the COVID-19 samples came from the United States, Italy and Spain. PBMCs, B-cell-depleted T cells, or T cells provided the cDNA or gDNA that made up the material.

This chain links TRBV11-2 with TRBJ1-1, with TRBD1 as a possible D gene (6 bases). The clonotype comes from a man in his fifties or sixties with active or convalescent COVID-19. The sample was peripheral blood. The CDR3 is CASSSLTGSNTEAFF. The CDR3 nucleotides read TGTGCCAGCAGCTCCCTAACAGGGTCGAACACTGAAGCTTTCTTT. Supplemented by reference TRBV11-2 and TRBJ1-1, the full variable domain reads EAGVAQSPRYKIIEKRQSVAFWCNPISGHATLYWYQQILGQGPKLLIQFQNNGVVDDSQLPKDRFSAERLKGVDSTLKIQPAKLEDSAVYLCASSSLTGSNTEAFFGQGTRLTVV.